Following are 20 T cell receptor beta chains from one sample sequenced in a study of Ad26.COV2.S vaccination and SARS-CoV-2 variants. Assay: immunoSEQ multiplex PCR; the TCRdb copy retains only in-frame clones and omits some. The table shows roughly 450,000 clones, with 90% occurring only once. Treatment specified: roughly 20 received Ad26.COV2.S at low or high dose, single or two shots; about five received placebo; per-sample allocation not given. Following the first vaccine or placebo injection, samples were taken on day 63. Here the sequenced sample was peripheral blood, taken in a trial of Ad26.COV2.S vaccine versus placebo. Source of these receptors: a person between 18 and 65 years old who received the Ad26.COV2.S COVID-19 vaccine or a placebo.

This clone is a singleton in its sample. V is TRBV20-1 and J is TRBJ2-3, with a weak D call TRBD2 (5 bases). Germline CDR1 reads DFQATT; CDR2 reads SNEGSKA (reference sequence). The CDR3 sequence is 10 residues long. Trimming left V 6 bases short and J 7 bases short, with 8 bases between. The CDR3, as DNA: TGCAGTGCATCCGGGAATACGCAGTATTTT. Its protein is CSASGNTQYF.

This chain uses TRBV7-3 with TRBJ2-3; 7 bases match TRBD2. Germline V CDR1 and CDR2: SGHTA, FQGTGA. The trim removed 3 bases at V and 1 base at J, leaving 4 bases unmatched. The CDR3 is 15 residues long. CDR3 residues: CASSLGLAGTDTQYF. CDR3 in DNA: TGTGCCAGCAGCTTGGGGCTAGCGGGCACAGATACGCAGTATTTT. Complete variable domain (other parts from reference TRBV7-3 and TRBJ2-3): GAGVSQTPSNKVTEKGKYVELRCDPISGHTALYWYRQSLGQGPEFLIYFQGTGAADDSGLPNDRFFAVRPEGSVSTLKIQRTERGDSAVYLCASSLGLAGTDTQYFGPGTRLTVL.

The V gene is TRBV4-3, the J gene TRBJ1-2, with D possibly being TRBD1 (5 bases). Germline V gene lookup returns CDR1 LGHNA and CDR2 YSLEER. The ends were cut back, 0 bases at V and 6 bases at J, with 11 bases in the middle. This CDR3 region has 14 residues. In nucleotides, the CDR3 is TGCGCCAGCAGCCAAGACGGAGGGGATAATGGCTACACCTTC. It is translated as CASSQDGGDNGYTF.

J is TRBJ1-5 and V is TRBV30, with D possibly being TRBD1 (6 bases). Trimming removed 0 bases at V and 0 bases at J, with 12 bases between. This CDR3 spans 16 amino acids. Germline CDR1 reads GTSNPN; CDR2 reads SVGIG (reference sequence). The CDR3, as DNA: TGTGCCTGGAGTGTACCCCGGGACATTAGCAATCAGCCCCAGCATTTT. Amino acids: CAWSVPRDISNQPQHF.

This chain joins TRBV2 and TRBJ2-1, with D perhaps matching TRBD1 or TRBD2 (5 bases each). Germline V gene sequence: CDR1 SNHLY, CDR2 FYNNEI. Between the trimmed V and J ends, which lost 5 bases and 6 bases, there was a span of 14 bases. The CDR3 runs 14 residues. In nucleotides, the CDR3 is TGTGCCAGCAGTCTCCGGGACGGACTCAATGAGCAGTTCTTC. It specifies CASSLRDGLNEQFF.

The chain links TRBV28 to TRBJ1-5; TRBD1 agrees at 7 bases. The length of the CDR3 is 13 residues. Germline V gives CDR1 MDHEN, CDR2 SYDVKM. Trimming at V came to 6 bases and at J to 5 bases, leaving 4 bases not matched to a gene. The CDR3 DNA is TGTGCCAGCAGGCAAGGGACAGATCAGCCCCAGCATTTT. Translation gives CASRQGTDQPQHF.

This rearrangement joins TRBV2 to TRBJ2-5; D unresolved. V lost 3 bases and J lost 5, with 4 bases in between. The germline CDR1 and CDR2 sequences are SNHLY and FYNNEI. The CDR3 consists of 11 residues. The CDR3 protein is CASSDAETQYF. CDR3 coding DNA: TGTGCCAGCAGTGATGCTGAGACCCAGTACTTC.

The chain is built from TRBV9 and TRBJ2-1, with 7 bases fitting TRBD2. The V segment lost 4 bases and the J segment 8 bases; nucleotides outside the gene matches: 12. Looked up from germline, CDR1 is SGDLS and CDR2 is YYNGEE. The CDR3 is made up of 15 amino acids. CDR3 sequence reads: CASSPGTTPGDEQFF. The CDR3, as DNA: TGTGCCAGCAGCCCCGGGACTACACCAGGCGATGAGCAGTTCTTC.

This chain uses TRBV13 with TRBJ2-1; TRBD2 aligns across 13 bases. Germline trimming cut 4 bases from V and 7 bases from J; bases unmatched to any gene: 4. Germline V gene data show CDR1 as PRHDT and CDR2 as FYEKMQ (reference sequence). The CDR3 runs 15 residues. In nucleotides, the CDR3 is TGTGCCAGCAGCTCCGGACTAGCGGGAGATAATGAGCAGTTCTTC. It translates to CASSSGLAGDNEQFF.

This chain links TRBV4-2 with TRBJ2-1; 11 nucleotides agree with TRBD2. The junction had 17 bases not matched to a gene; V was cut back by 6 bases and J by 7 bases. This CDR3 is built from 18 residues. Germline V lookup: CDR1 LGHNA, CDR2 YNFKEQ. CDR3 coding DNA: TGTGCCAGCAGTCGGACGCAACTAGCGGGAGAAGGCTGGAATGAGCAGTTCTTC. Translating gives CASSRTQLAGEGWNEQFF.

This chain connects TRBV6-2 or TRBV6-3 to TRBJ2-3, with 8 bases matching TRBD2. From germline, CDR1 is MNHEY and CDR2 SVGEGT. The CDR3 extends over 15 amino acids. Trimming took 4 bases from V and 8 from J; bases not matched to a gene: 11. This CDR3 reads CASSLDGRAVGTQYF. The CDR3 DNA reads TGTGCCAGCAGTTTAGACGGGAGGGCCGTCGGTACGCAGTATTTT.

J is TRBJ2-1 and V is TRBV7-2, with D tentatively TRBD1 or TRBD2 (5 bases each). The CDR3 has 16 amino acids. Germline V gene lookup returns CDR1 SGHTA and CDR2 FQGNSA. V was pared by 5 bases and J by 7 bases, with 21 bases between. The DNA of the CDR3 is TGTGCCAGCAGCGCATATCGGGACGGAGGCCTTAATGAGCAGTTCTTC. Residues: CASSAYRDGGLNEQFF.

V is TRBV5-1 and J is TRBJ1-1; D call uncertain. Germline V CDR1 and CDR2: SGHRS, YFSETQ. The CDR3 totals 14 residues. V lost 0 bases and J 1 base, leaving 7 bases between the germline ends. The CDR3 is CASSLGAENTEAFF. As DNA, the CDR3 is TGCGCCAGCAGCTTGGGGGCAGAGAACACTGAAGCTTTCTTT.

This chain uses TRBV19 with TRBJ2-7, with D hard to call. V lost 1 base and J 6 bases, leaving 7 bases between the germline ends. The CDR3 contains 12 residues. Per the germline V gene, CDR1 is LNHDA and CDR2 is SQIVND (reference sequence). The CDR3 DNA reads TGTGCCAGTAGTATAGGTCACACCGAGCAGTACTTC. As protein: CASSIGHTEQYF.

The chain couples TRBV7-2 to TRBJ2-5, with TRBD2 as a possible D gene (6 bases). V was clipped by 0 bases and J by 5 bases, with 7 bases between them. The CDR3 consists of 13 residues. Germline V gene sequence: CDR1 SGHTA, CDR2 FQGNSA. As DNA, the CDR3 is TGTGCCAGCAGCTTAGCGGGGAGGGAGACCCAGTACTTC. Translation gives CASSLAGRETQYF.

This clone was counted only a few times. The rearrangement uses TRBV7-9 and TRBJ2-7, with TRBD2 identical over 10 bases. Germline trimming cut 8 bases from V and 6 bases from J; bases unmatched to any gene: 4. This CDR3 contains 12 residues. CDR1 is SEHNR, CDR2 FQNEAQ, per germline (reference sequence). CDR3 sequence (DNA): TGTGCCAGCCGAGCGGGAGGGGGCGAGCAGTACTTC. Translation: CASRAGGGEQYF.

The chain couples TRBV2 to TRBJ1-1; tentatively, D is TRBD1 (6 bases). The CDR3 is made up of 16 amino acids. Looked up from germline, CDR1 is SNHLY and CDR2 is FYNNEI. Trimming removed 6 bases from V and 11 bases from J, with 28 bases in between. The CDR3 coding sequence is TGTGCCAGCAGCGTATTCGCCGTTGCGGGGGCGTCGCTTGCTTTCTTT. This gives the protein CASSVFAVAGASLAFF.

The chain couples TRBV7-9 to TRBJ2-2; TRBD1 aligns across 7 bases. This CDR3 is built from 16 residues. The germline V gene encodes CDR1 SEHNR and CDR2 FQNEAQ (reference sequence). V lost 5 bases and J lost 4; bases outside the gene matches: 10. Written as DNA, the CDR3 is TGTGCCAGCAGCGCAGAGACAGGGCGGGTCACCGGGGAGCTGTTTTTT. Residues: CASSAETGRVTGELFF.

This sequence joins TRBV7-2 and TRBJ2-2; TRBD2 agrees at 7 bases. The V and J ends lost 5 bases and 2 bases, in that order; junction bases with no gene match: 8. This CDR3 comprises 16 residues. CDR1 is SGHTA and CDR2 is FQGNSA in the germline V gene. The CDR3 nucleotides read TGTGCCAGCAGCCGCACGGGAGCGGGAAACACCGGGGAGCTGTTTTTT. Translation gives CASSRTGAGNTGELFF.

The CDR3 loop reads CASSFNGRGPSPLHF. The DNA of the CDR3 is TGTGCCAGCAGTTTTAACGGACGCGGCCCTTCACCCCTCCACTTT. This chain joins TRBV6-5 and TRBJ1-6; no reliable D call. V gave up 4 bases and J gave up 9 bases, with 16 bases separating them. The CDR3 consists of 15 residues. Germline CDR1 MNHEY, CDR2 SVGAGI.